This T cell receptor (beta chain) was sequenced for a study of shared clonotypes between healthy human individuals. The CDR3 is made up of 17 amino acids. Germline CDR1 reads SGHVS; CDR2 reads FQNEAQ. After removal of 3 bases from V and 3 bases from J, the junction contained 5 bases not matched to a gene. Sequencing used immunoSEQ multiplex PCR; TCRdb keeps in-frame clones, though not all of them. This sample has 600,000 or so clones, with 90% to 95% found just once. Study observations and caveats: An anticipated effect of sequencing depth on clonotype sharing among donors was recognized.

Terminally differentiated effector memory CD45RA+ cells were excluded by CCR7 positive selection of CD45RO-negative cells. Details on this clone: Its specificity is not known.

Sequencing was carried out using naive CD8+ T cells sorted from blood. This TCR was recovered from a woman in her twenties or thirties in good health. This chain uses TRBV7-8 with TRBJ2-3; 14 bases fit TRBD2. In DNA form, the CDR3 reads TGTGCCAGCAGCTTCGGACTAGCGGGAGGTGGGACAGATACGCAGTATTTT. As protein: CASSFGLAGGGTDTQYF.